The rows below give T cell receptor beta chains drawn from one sample of a study of T-cell memory formation after mild COVID-19. MiXCR, run by TCRdb on the 5' RACE reads, gives a single entry per CDR3 protein. Among about 170,000 distinct CDR3 sequences listed, 10% to 15% were seen once. Input material: PBMCs or a T cell subset sorted from them (not recorded which). All receptors derive from a man aged 18 to 29 who had mild COVID-19 (a few samples of this study predate the infection). Cell type and time point are not known. Each CDR3 is given with its conserved first and last residue. The order of the fields is clone size, V gene, J gene, D gene, CDR3 protein, CDR3 DNA. D genes are given only for firm matches. Clone size appears in some rows only: once, few, many, or a class for an expanded clone.

clone size: NA; V gene: TRBV7-6; J gene: TRBJ1-1; D gene: TRBD1; CDR3 protein: CASSLEDRGAEAFF; CDR3 DNA: TGTGCCAGCAGCTTAGAGGACAGGGGAGCTGAAGCTTTCTTT
clone size: few; V gene: TRBV30; J gene: TRBJ2-2; D gene: NA; CDR3 protein: CAWGVQGLGELFF; CDR3 DNA: TGTGCCTGGGGTGTTCAGGGTCTCGGGGAGCTGTTTTTT
clone size: few; V gene: TRBV12-3/TRBV12-4; J gene: TRBJ1-1; D gene: TRBD1; CDR3 protein: CASMGQPNTEAFF; CDR3 DNA: TGTGCCAGCATGGGACAGCCCAACACTGAAGCTTTCTTT
clone size: few; V gene: TRBV11-1; J gene: TRBJ2-1; D gene: TRBD1; CDR3 protein: CASSDRDSSREQFF; CDR3 DNA: TGTGCCAGCAGCGACCGGGACAGTTCGCGTGAGCAGTTCTTC
clone size: NA; V gene: TRBV6-5; J gene: TRBJ1-1; D gene: NA; CDR3 protein: CASSYSGGSSEAFF; CDR3 DNA: TGTGCCAGCAGTTATTCGGGCGGGTCTTCTGAAGCTTTCTTT
clone size: few; V gene: TRBV25-1; J gene: TRBJ1-2; D gene: NA; CDR3 protein: CASSSGRGYTF; CDR3 DNA: TGTGCCAGCAGTTCGGGAAGGGGCTACACCTTC
clone size: NA; V gene: TRBV5-4; J gene: TRBJ1-3; D gene: NA; CDR3 protein: CASSFRDGGNTIYF; CDR3 DNA: TGTGCCAGCAGCTTCCGGGACGGGGGAAACACCATATATTTT
clone size: few; V gene: TRBV3-1; J gene: TRBJ1-1; D gene: NA; CDR3 protein: CTSSPRGGTYTEAFF; CDR3 DNA: TGTACCAGCAGCCCCCGTGGGGGGACCTACACTGAAGCTTTCTTT
clone size: few; V gene: TRBV3-1; J gene: TRBJ1-2; D gene: NA; CDR3 protein: CASSRGPDYGYTF; CDR3 DNA: TGTGCCAGCAGCCGAGGGCCGGACTATGGCTACACCTTC
clone size: few; V gene: TRBV7-8; J gene: TRBJ1-2; D gene: TRBD1; CDR3 protein: CASSSNRGYGYTF; CDR3 DNA: TGTGCCAGCAGCTCAAACAGGGGGTATGGCTACACCTTC
clone size: NA; V gene: TRBV7-6; J gene: TRBJ2-2; D gene: NA; CDR3 protein: CASSFMAGLDTGELFF; CDR3 DNA: TGTGCCAGCAGCTTTATGGCAGGGTTGGACACCGGGGAGCTGTTTTTT
clone size: NA; V gene: TRBV29-1; J gene: TRBJ2-3; D gene: NA; CDR3 protein: CSTYGADTQYF; CDR3 DNA: TGCAGCACATATGGTGCAGATACGCAGTATTTT
clone size: few; V gene: TRBV11-3; J gene: TRBJ2-2; D gene: NA; CDR3 protein: CASSLGGPAGELFF; CDR3 DNA: TGTGCCAGCAGCTTGGGGGGACCGGCCGGGGAGCTGTTTTTT
clone size: NA; V gene: TRBV20-1; J gene: TRBJ2-7; D gene: TRBD2; CDR3 protein: CSALPRGGGYEQYF; CDR3 DNA: TGCAGTGCATTGCCCCGGGGGGGCGGATACGAGCAGTACTTC
clone size: few; V gene: TRBV7-2; J gene: TRBJ2-2; D gene: NA; CDR3 protein: CASSRQSLWELFF; CDR3 DNA: TGTGCCAGCAGCCGGCAGTCCCTCTGGGAGCTGTTTTTT
clone size: NA; V gene: TRBV7-2; J gene: TRBJ2-5; D gene: TRBD2; CDR3 protein: CASSLRRGEETQYF; CDR3 DNA: TGTGCCAGCAGCTTAAGGCGGGGGGAAGAGACCCAGTACTTC
clone size: few; V gene: TRBV10-3; J gene: TRBJ2-3; D gene: NA; CDR3 protein: CAISESNDLTDTQYF; CDR3 DNA: TGTGCCATCAGTGAGTCCAATGACCTCACAGATACGCAGTATTTT
clone size: NA; V gene: TRBV4-1; J gene: TRBJ2-1; D gene: NA; CDR3 protein: CASSQPLTNGEQFF; CDR3 DNA: TGCGCCAGCAGCCAGCCCCTCACCAATGGGGAGCAGTTCTTC
clone size: NA; V gene: TRBV18; J gene: TRBJ2-3; D gene: NA; CDR3 protein: CASSPRGASTDTQYF; CDR3 DNA: TGTGCCAGCTCACCACGGGGGGCGAGCACAGATACGCAGTATTTT
clone size: NA; V gene: TRBV9; J gene: TRBJ2-5; D gene: NA; CDR3 protein: CASSPGATLETQYF; CDR3 DNA: TGTGCCAGCAGCCCCGGGGCGACCCTGGAGACCCAGTACTTC
clone size: few; V gene: TRBV5-1; J gene: TRBJ2-5; D gene: TRBD1; CDR3 protein: CASSPSEGATQYF; CDR3 DNA: TGCGCCAGCAGCCCCTCTGAGGGGGCGACCCAGTACTTC